The 22 T cell receptor beta chains reported below all come from one sample, sequenced in a study of cytomegalovirus exposure and HLA in healthy donors. The PCR ran on 60 Vbeta and 13 Jbeta primers. This table comes from immunoSEQ multiplex PCR, and its TCRdb copy is limited to in-frame clones, with some not included. The sample holds 100,000 to 150,000 clones; more than 70% are singletons and the top ten take about 4%. Input material: PBMCs. The source of these receptors is a young man in good health and CMV-seronegative.

The genes are TRBV10-3 and TRBJ2-2; D uncertain. Trimming took off 7 bases at V and 2 bases at J, with 8 bases between the two ends. The germline V gene has CDR1 ENHRY and CDR2 SYGVKD. The CDR3 loop spans 13 amino acids. The CDR3 sequence is CAIKSENTGELFF. For the CDR3, the DNA is TGTGCCATCAAGTCAGAAAACACCGGGGAGCTGTTTTTT.

The chain couples TRBV10-1 to TRBJ2-3; 10 bases are shared with TRBD1. The CDR3 is 17 residues long. With 5 bases clipped from V and 2 bases from J, the junction kept 10 bases outside the gene matches. Germline assignment: CDR1 WNHNN and CDR2 SYGVQD (reference sequence). As DNA, the CDR3 is TGCGCCAGCAGTAACCTACCGGGACAGGGGAACACAGATACGCAGTATTTT. Translating it yields CASSNLPGQGNTDTQYF.

The chain recombines TRBV5-4 with TRBJ2-5; 7 nucleotides line up with TRBD1. Germline CDR1 is SGHNT and CDR2 is YYREEE (reference sequence). After removal of 2 bases from V and 2 bases from J, the junction contained 12 bases not matched to a gene. This CDR3 contains 17 residues. CDR3 DNA: TGTGCCAGCAGCTTCGGTTTGACGGCAGGGGGTCAAGAGACCCAGTACTTC. Its protein product is CASSFGLTAGGQETQYF. Filled out from reference TRBV5-4 and TRBJ2-5, the complete variable domain reads ETGVTQSPTHLIKTRGQQVTLRCSSQSGHNTVSWYQQALGQGPQFIFQYYREEENGRGNFPPRFSGLQFPNYSSELNVNALELDDSALYLCASSFGLTAGGQETQYFGPGTRLLVL.

This sequence joins TRBV10-3 and TRBJ1-5; maybe TRBD1 (6 bases). The germline V gene encodes CDR1 ENHRY and CDR2 SYGVKD. The V end was cut by 8 bases, the J end by 0 bases, with 23 bases between. The CDR3 runs 18 residues. The CDR3 region has the DNA TGTGCCATCTCCGACGAGGGACACCGTTATTATAGCAATCAGCCCCAGCATTTT. Protein product: CAISDEGHRYYSNQPQHF.

The V call is TRBV4-2, the J call TRBJ2-7; perhaps TRBD2 as D (6 bases). Per the germline V gene, CDR1 is LGHNA and CDR2 is YNFKEQ. The CDR3 contains 14 residues. The V end lost 3 bases, the J end lost 2 bases, and 11 bases lay between the germline ends. CDR3 coding DNA: TGTGCCAGCAGCCAGCAGGGCGGGGCCTACGAGCAGTACTTC. Its translation is CASSQQGGAYEQYF.

The chain employs TRBV5-4 and TRBJ1-2; D is undetermined. Germline V gives CDR1 SGHNT, CDR2 YYREEE (reference sequence). The CDR3 extends over 16 amino acids. V shed 3 bases and J shed 4 bases, with 19 bases lying between them. CDR3 amino acids: CASSYGGWSDGYGYTF. The CDR3 bases are TGTGCCAGCAGCTATGGTGGATGGAGTGACGGCTATGGCTACACCTTC.

This sequence joins TRBV11-2 and TRBJ1-1; the D is unclear. Germline V gene lookup returns CDR1 SGHAT and CDR2 FQNNGV. CDR3 size: 13 residues. Deletions cut 2 bases from V and 1 base from J, with 5 bases between. As DNA, the CDR3 is TGTGCCAGCAGCTTATCCCGGAACACTGAAGCTTTCTTT. Translating it yields CASSLSRNTEAFF.

The sample holds a few counts of this clone. This chain uses TRBV4-2 with TRBJ2-1; 8 bases are shared with TRBD2. V was clipped by 1 base and J by 2 bases; unmatched bases: 7. CDR1 and CDR2 from the germline V gene are LGHNA and YNFKEQ. This CDR3 comprises 17 residues. The CDR3: CASSQVGVAGTYNEQFF. CDR3 DNA sequence: TGTGCCAGCAGCCAAGTGGGGGTAGCGGGGACCTACAATGAGCAGTTCTTC.

V and J are TRBV6-5 and TRBJ1-5; 8 bases align to TRBD1. Germline V gives CDR1 MNHEY, CDR2 SVGAGI. V lost 6 bases and J lost 6; bases outside the gene matches: 7. CDR3 size: 14 residues. The CDR3 region has the DNA TGTGCCAGCAGACGAACAGGGGGAGGTCAGCCCCAGCATTTT. Translated: CASRRTGGGQPQHF.

This clone was observed once. This chain uses TRBV30 with TRBJ1-1; D remains ambiguous. The CDR3 spans 13 residues. Germline CDR1 is GTSNPN and CDR2 is SVGIG (reference sequence). Trimming removed 3 bases at V and 1 base at J, with 9 bases between. In nucleotides, the CDR3 is TGTGCCTGGAGGGTTCAGGCGAACACTGAAGCTTTCTTT. This encodes CAWRVQANTEAFF. Based on the CDR3 plus reference TRBV30 and TRBJ1-1, the full variable domain is SQTIHQWPATLVQPVGSPLSLECTVEGTSNPNLYWYRQAAGRGLQLLFYSVGIGQISSEVPQNLSASRPQDRQFILSSKKLLLSDSGFYLCAWRVQANTEAFFGQGTRLTVV.

The chain uses TRBV6-6 and TRBJ1-2; TRBD1 aligns across 10 bases. Trimming at V came to 10 bases and at J to 2 bases, leaving 4 bases not matched to a gene. Germline assignment: CDR1 MNHNY and CDR2 SVGAGI (reference sequence). The CDR3 covers 13 residues. DNA of the CDR3: TGTGCCATCGGACAGGGGGTGAACTATGGCTACACCTTC. Its protein product is CAIGQGVNYGYTF.

The CDR3 sequence: CASSLQRRVEQYF. CDR3 DNA: TGTGCCAGCAGCTTGCAGAGACGGGTCGAGCAGTACTTC. The chain couples TRBV11-2 to TRBJ2-7; D uncertain. The V and J ends lost 3 bases and 6 bases respectively, with 12 bases between them. The CDR3 consists of 13 residues. The germline V gene encodes CDR1 SGHAT and CDR2 FQNNGV. The full variable domain, completed using reference TRBV11-2 and TRBJ2-7, is EAGVAQSPRYKIIEKRQSVAFWCNPISGHATLYWYQQILGQGPKLLIQFQNNGVVDDSQLPKDRFSAERLKGVDSTLKIQPAKLEDSAVYLCASSLQRRVEQYFGPGTRLTVT.

The chain combines TRBV30 with TRBJ2-5, with D perhaps TRBD1 (5 bases). Trimming removed 0 bases at V and 3 bases at J, with 14 bases between. This CDR3 region has 15 residues. Germline V gene sequence: CDR1 GTSNPN, CDR2 SVGIG (reference sequence). In nucleotides, the CDR3 is TGTGCCTGGAGTGTACAGGTCTATATAAAAGAGACCCAGTACTTC. It is translated as CAWSVQVYIKETQYF.

The J gene is TRBJ2-5, the V gene TRBV9; 8 positions match TRBD1. The V and J ends lost 4 bases and 1 base, in that order; junction bases with no gene match: 9. The CDR3 has 16 amino acids. Germline V gives CDR1 SGDLS, CDR2 YYNGEE. CDR3 amino acids: CASSLGAGGPQETQYF. The CDR3 nucleotides read TGTGCCAGCAGCTTGGGGGCAGGGGGCCCCCAAGAGACCCAGTACTTC.

This chain uses TRBV6-1 with TRBJ2-7; maybe TRBD1 (6 bases). The CDR3 has 13 residues. V lost 9 bases and J 3 bases, leaving 15 bases between the germline ends. The germline V gene encodes CDR1 MNHNS and CDR2 SASEGT. Here the CDR3 reads CASCWTDNYEQYF. The CDR3 DNA reads TGTGCCAGTTGTTGGACAGATAACTACGAGCAGTACTTC.

The chain links TRBV5-1 to TRBJ2-7, with TRBD1 matching over 10 bases. The germline V gene encodes CDR1 SGHRS and CDR2 YFSETQ. J was trimmed by 4 bases and V by 4 bases; bases with no gene match: 14. The CDR3 is 17 residues long. The CDR3 coding sequence is TGCGCCAGCAGCCCGCTTTTGGGACAGGGGACCAGGTACGAGCAGTACTTC. Translated, it gives CASSPLLGQGTRYEQYF. Full variable domain (rest looked up from reference TRBV5-1 and TRBJ2-7): KAGVTQTPRYLIKTRGQQVTLSCSPISGHRSVSWYQQTPGQGLQFLFEYFSETQRNKGNFPGRFSGRQFSNSRSEMNVSTLELGDSALYLCASSPLLGQGTRYEQYFGPGTRLTVT.

The chain uses TRBV27 and TRBJ1-6, with D possibly matching TRBD1 (6 bases). CDR1 MNHEY and CDR2 SMNVEV come from the germline V gene (reference sequence). This CDR3 contains 19 residues. V shed 1 base and J shed 8 bases, with 24 bases lying between them. CDR3 in DNA: TGTGCCAGCAGTTTATTTCCCGGGGCAGACCATCCAGGGGATTCACCCCTCCACTTT. Translating gives CASSLFPGADHPGDSPLHF.

This clone appeared a few times. The chain has TRBV28 and TRBJ1-4; maybe TRBD1 (6 bases). Trimming cost V 6 bases and J 4 bases, with 9 bases left between them. Germline loops: CDR1 MDHEN, CDR2 SYDVKM. The CDR3 loop spans 13 amino acids. The CDR3 DNA reads as TGTGCCAGCAGGCGACAGGTTAATGAAAAACTGTTTTTT. Amino acids: CASRRQVNEKLFF.

This clone was found a few times. The chain couples TRBV29-1 to TRBJ2-7; 10 bases are a match to TRBD1. The CDR3 totals 14 residues. Germline V gene sequence: CDR1 SQVTM, CDR2 ANQGSEA. The V segment lost 6 bases and the J segment 5 bases; nucleotides outside the gene matches: 10. CDR3: CSVKTGTGVNEQYF. In DNA form, the CDR3 reads TGCAGCGTGAAAACCGGGACAGGGGTCAACGAGCAGTACTTC.

The rearrangement uses TRBV11-1 and TRBJ1-4; D uncertain. V lost 0 bases and J lost 5, with 13 bases in between. Per germline, CDR1 SGHAT and CDR2 FQDESV (reference sequence). The CDR3 totals 16 residues. The CDR3 DNA is TGTGCCAGCAGCTTAGCGGGCGCCCTCAGGAATGAAAAACTGTTTTTT. Its protein product is CASSLAGALRNEKLFF.

The CDR3 DNA reads TGCGCCAGCAGCAGGGACAACGCCGGTGAGCAGTTCTTC. Residues: CASSRDNAGEQFF. V is TRBV5-1 and J is TRBJ2-1, with a possible D match to TRBD1 (6 bases). Germline CDR1 is SGHRS and CDR2 is YFSETQ. V was shortened by 4 bases and J by 9 bases, with 14 bases between the two germline ends. The CDR3 has 13 residues.

The rearrangement joins TRBV5-1 to TRBJ2-7; tentatively, D is TRBD2 (6 bases). Germline CDR1 SGHRS, CDR2 YFSETQ. This CDR3 is built from 14 residues. Trimming stripped 5 bases from V and 2 bases from J, with 14 bases between. The CDR3 spells CASSPVGGTYEQYF. The CDR3 region has the DNA TGCGCCAGCAGTCCGGTGGGCGGGACCTACGAGCAGTACTTC.